These 8 T cell receptor beta chains were all obtained from the same sample, sequenced in a study of blood T cell repertoires in COVID-19. Produced via immunoSEQ multiplex PCR; TCRdb's table is partial and in-frame only. The data show about 240,000 clones, roughly 86% seen once. Material: PBMCs or T cells enriched from blood (not recorded which). The receptors shown here come from a woman aged 40 to 50 with acute COVID-19.

This chain connects TRBV7-8 to TRBJ1-1, with D hard to call. Germline V lookup: CDR1 SGHVS, CDR2 FQNEAQ. The CDR3 length is 16 residues. With 0 bases removed from V and 4 bases from J, the gap between germline ends came to 15 bases. DNA of the CDR3: TGTGCCAGCAGCTTAGCGCGGGTGTCGGTGGTCACTGAAGCTTTCTTT. Its translation is CASSLARVSVVTEAFF.

V and J are TRBV27 and TRBJ2-3; 13 bases match TRBD2. This CDR3 contains 15 residues. CDR1 and CDR2 (germline): MNHEY, SMNVEV (reference sequence). J gave up 6 bases and V 5 bases, and 5 bases lay outside the gene matches. As DNA, the CDR3 is TGTGCCAGCAGTACACTAGCGGGAGGGTATGATACGCAGTATTTT. This translates into CASSTLAGGYDTQYF.

The chain combines TRBV7-8 with TRBJ2-7, with 10 bases identical to TRBD2. The V gene's germline CDR1 is SGHVS and CDR2 FQNEAQ. The CDR3 loop spans 14 amino acids. V shed 8 bases, J shed 0 bases, and the junction held 4 bases outside the gene matches. CDR3 coding DNA: TGTGCCAGCTTGCGACTAGCGGGCTCCTACGAGCAGTACTTC. This sequence encodes CASLRLAGSYEQYF.

The V and J genes are TRBV6-1 and TRBJ2-5, with D hard to call. Trimming shortened V by 0 bases and J by 1 base, and 12 bases separated the two germline ends. Germline CDR1 MNHNS, CDR2 SASEGT. This CDR3 contains 16 residues. CDR3: CASSEALAASQETQYF. Written as DNA, the CDR3 is TGTGCCAGCAGTGAAGCGTTGGCGGCCTCCCAAGAGACCCAGTACTTC.

This chain uses TRBV3-1 (or the pseudogene TRBV3-2) with TRBJ2-1, with 10 bases identical to TRBD2. Germline CDR1 LGHDT, CDR2 YNNKEL (reference sequence). Trimming took 4 bases from V and 2 from J; bases not matched to a gene: 8. The length of the CDR3 is 17 residues. The CDR3 nucleotides read TGTGCCAGCAGCCGGACCCCACTAGCGGGGCCCTACAATGAGCAGTTCTTC. It codes for CASSRTPLAGPYNEQFF.

This CDR3 is CSASGTRLTDTQYF. For the CDR3, the DNA is TGCAGTGCTAGTGGGACTAGGCTCACAGATACGCAGTATTTT. This rearrangement joins TRBV20-1 to TRBJ2-3, with 8 bases aligning to TRBD2. V was clipped by 3 bases and J by 2 bases; unmatched bases: 4. Germline loops: CDR1 DFQATT, CDR2 SNEGSKA (reference sequence). CDR3 length: 14 residues.

This rearrangement joins TRBV6-5 to TRBJ1-1; the match to TRBD1 covers 9 bases. Trimming at V came to 2 bases and at J to 1 base, leaving 5 bases not matched to a gene. The germline V gene has CDR1 MNHEY and CDR2 SVGAGI. The CDR3 has 16 residues. CDR3 sequence: CASSYRTGVGNTEAFF. The CDR3 DNA reads TGTGCCAGCAGTTACAGGACAGGGGTCGGGAACACTGAAGCTTTCTTT.

V is TRBV2 and J is TRBJ2-3; 9 positions match TRBD2. CDR3 length: 23 residues. Germline assignment: CDR1 SNHLY and CDR2 FYNNEI. Trimming at V came to 5 bases and at J to 6 bases, leaving 33 bases not matched to a gene. CDR3 bases: TGTGCCAGCAGTACGCCCGGGACCCAAAGCGGGCTAGCGGGACGTACTAATTACGATACGCAGTATTTT. It is translated as CASSTPGTQSGLAGRTNYDTQYF.